This T cell receptor beta chain was obtained from a study of blood T cell repertoires in COVID-19. About the research overall: The origin of the acute and convalescent COVID-19 samples was the United States, Italy and Spain. In each case, the material was cDNA or gDNA derived from T cells, B-cell-depleted T cells, or PBMCs.

Per the study methods: Quantification of nucleated cells was approximated via reference gene primer amplification. Measured with immunoSEQ multiplex PCR; TCRdb has only the in-frame clones, and not every one. D and trimming come from the DNA, and the V and J calls and clone size come from that table. The sample has over 70,000 clones, about 80% seen once. Trimming pared 0 bases from V and 9 bases from J, leaving 12 bases between. The germline CDR1 and CDR2 sequences are LGHNA and YSLEER. CDR3 size: 14 residues. The V gene is TRBV4-3, the J gene TRBJ2-1; the D is unclear. The sequence came from a human donor in a cohort sampled during active COVID-19. Sample: peripheral blood. The CDR3 nucleotides read TGCGCCAGCAGCCAAGATATAGTAATTGGTGAGCAGTTCTTC. Residues: CASSQDIVIGEQFF.